This T cell receptor beta chain was sequenced during a study of T-cell reconstitution after alpha-beta-depleted transplantation in children. Broader study findings: After one year, T-cell counts and TCRbeta diversity mostly came from new T cells.

V lost 5 bases and J lost 3; bases outside the gene matches: 7. The germline V gene encodes CDR1 SGHRS and CDR2 YFSETQ. This CDR3 is 14 amino acids long. Unique molecular identifiers featured in how the TCRbeta library was prepared. One entry per CDR3 protein results from TCRdb running MiXCR on the PCR reads. The table includes 440,000 or so distinct CDR3 sequences, around two fifths detected once. This clonotype was detected ten times or more. The antigen remains unidentified. Here the sequenced sample was PBMCs, taken before TCRalphabeta/CD19-depleted stem cell transplant. The V call is TRBV5-1, the J call TRBJ2-7, with TRBD2 identical over 8 bases. This clonotype was obtained from a girl aged 2 to 9 with aplastic anemia, due to receive a stem cell transplant. The CDR3 DNA reads as TGCGCCAGCAGAAGCGGGAGTAATGTCTACGAGCAGTACTTC. This codes for CASRSGSNVYEQYF.